Listed below are T cell receptor beta chains from one sample, sequenced in a study of shared T cell receptors in the human thymus. Data came from immunoSEQ multiplex PCR; TCRdb stores just in-frame clones and leaves some out. The data contain roughly 700,000 clones, around 87% of them singletons. The same sample was also studied in work on human thymus T cells.

Source material: thymocytes. All receptors come from a boy in the first two years of life with a congenital heart defect. Both conserved end residues are part of each CDR3. The D gene is left open where the match is weak. Clone size is not always given. Where it is, it says once, few, many or a class for expanded clones.

V	size	J	D	CDR3	DNA
TRBV9	.	TRBJ2-7	TRBD2	CASSLQGTSGGAYEQYF	TGTGCCAGCAGCCTCCAAGGGACTAGCGGGGGAGCCTACGAGCAGTACTTC
TRBV6-5	once	TRBJ2-1	.	CASSYSQRPPYNEQFF	TGTGCCAGCAGTTACTCGCAGCGGCCGCCCTACAATGAGCAGTTCTTC
TRBV7-2	.	TRBJ2-3	TRBD1	CASSFDRVSTDTQYF	TGTGCCAGCAGCTTCGACAGGGTGAGCACAGATACGCAGTATTTT
TRBV19	.	TRBJ1-5	TRBD1	CASSSRDRGREPQHF	TGTGCCAGTAGTTCCCGGGACAGGGGTAGGGAACCCCAGCATTTT
TRBV7-9	.	TRBJ1-2	TRBD1	CASSLGTGPNYGYTF	TGTGCCAGCAGCTTAGGGACAGGGCCGAACTATGGCTACACCTTC
TRBV19	.	TRBJ2-2	TRBD2	CASTTRGGAGTGELFF	TGTGCCAGTACCACTCGGGGGGGCGCGGGCACCGGGGAGCTGTTTTTT
TRBV7-2	.	TRBJ1-2	.	CASSLPDSYHGYTF	TGTGCCAGCAGCTTACCCGACAGTTATCATGGCTACACCTTC
TRBV10-3	.	TRBJ2-7	TRBD2	CAISGPSGRLNEQYF	TGTGCCATCAGTGGGCCTAGCGGGAGGTTGAACGAGCAGTACTTC
TRBV2	.	TRBJ1-3	.	CASSEAGRVRGNTIYF	TGTGCCAGCAGTGAAGCGGGCAGGGTACGAGGAAACACCATATATTTT
TRBV7-9	.	TRBJ2-5	.	CASSPGTYQETQYF	TGTGCCAGCAGCCCAGGGACATATCAAGAGACCCAGTACTTC
TRBV10-3	.	TRBJ2-7	TRBD2	CAITPGLAGEQYF	TGTGCCATCACCCCGGGACTAGCGGGGGAGCAGTACTTC
TRBV5-6	.	TRBJ2-7	TRBD2	CASSFGVTSGRYEQYF	TGTGCCAGCAGCTTTGGGGTGACTAGCGGGAGGTACGAGCAGTACTTC
TRBV10-3	.	TRBJ2-3	TRBD2	CAINRTSGSGPQDTQYF	TGTGCCATCAATCGGACTAGCGGGAGTGGGCCTCAAGATACGCAGTATTTT
TRBV7-2	.	TRBJ2-7	.	CASSLAGGSAKTGEQYF	TGTGCCAGCAGCTTAGCGGGGGGTAGTGCGAAAACGGGAGAGCAGTACTTC
TRBV15	few	TRBJ1-5	.	CATSRDIGRNYQPQHF	TGTGCCACCAGCAGAGATATAGGGAGGAACTATCAGCCCCAGCATTTT